These T cell receptor beta chains were read from a single sample in a study of regulatory T cells in long-lasting Graves disease. Each CDR3 protein gets one entry after TCRdb re-called the multiplex PCR reads with MiXCR. The sample has approximately 380,000 distinct CDR3 sequences; around 20% are singletons. The sequencing here drew on peripheral blood mononuclear cells (PBMCs), taken when the disease was refractory, from a patient treated with antithyroid drugs. All receptors come from a female donor with Graves disease. Each CDR3 is given with its conserved first and last residue. A D gene is named only where the DNA matches it firmly. Clone size appears in some rows only: once, few, many, or a class for an expanded clone.

len: 14
j_gene: TRBJ2-7
v_gene: TRBV11-2
d_gene: TRBD2
abundance: many
CDR3aa: CASSFRLAAHEQYF
CDR3nt: TGTGCCAGCAGCTTCCGACTAGCGGCCCACGAGCAGTACTTC

len: 12
j_gene: TRBJ2-7
v_gene: TRBV11-1
d_gene: NA
abundance: many
CDR3aa: CASSPDPNEQYF
CDR3nt: TGTGCCAGCAGCCCGGACCCGAACGAGCAGTACTTC

len: 13
j_gene: TRBJ2-1
v_gene: TRBV11-3
d_gene: NA
abundance: once
CDR3aa: CASSPRTGNEQFF
CDR3nt: TGTGCCAGCAGCCCCCGTACGGGGAATGAGCAGTTCTTC

len: 19
j_gene: TRBJ1-2
v_gene: TRBV2
d_gene: TRBD1
abundance: few
CDR3aa: CASSGEGQGPSYLNYGYTF
CDR3nt: TGTGCCAGCAGTGGGGAAGGACAGGGTCCCAGCTACCTCAACTATGGCTACACCTTC

len: 15
j_gene: TRBJ2-7
v_gene: TRBV28
d_gene: TRBD1
abundance: NA
CDR3aa: CASRLPGQGATRQYF
CDR3nt: TGTGCCAGCAGATTACCGGGACAGGGAGCTACGAGGCAGTACTTC

len: 15
j_gene: TRBJ2-7
v_gene: TRBV25-1
d_gene: TRBD2
abundance: NA
CDR3aa: CASSELAGGPGEQYF
CDR3nt: TGTGCCAGCAGTGAACTAGCGGGAGGGCCGGGCGAGCAGTACTTC

len: 14
j_gene: TRBJ2-5
v_gene: TRBV19
d_gene: NA
abundance: few
CDR3aa: CASSMGGFQETQYF
CDR3nt: TGTGCCAGTAGTATGGGGGGTTTCCAAGAGACCCAGTACTTC

len: 11
j_gene: TRBJ1-2
v_gene: TRBV6-1
d_gene: NA
abundance: many
CDR3aa: CASSQGIGYTF
CDR3nt: TGTGCCAGCTCGCAGGGGATTGGCTACACCTTC

len: 13
j_gene: TRBJ2-3
v_gene: TRBV10-3
d_gene: NA
abundance: NA
CDR3aa: CAIRSDVTDTQYF
CDR3nt: TGTGCCATCAGATCGGATGTCACAGATACGCAGTATTTT

len: 12
j_gene: TRBJ2-1
v_gene: TRBV20-1
d_gene: NA
abundance: NA
CDR3aa: CSASGSYNEQFF
CDR3nt: TGCAGTGCTAGCGGGAGCTACAATGAGCAGTTCTTC

len: 15
j_gene: TRBJ2-2
v_gene: TRBV5-1
d_gene: NA
abundance: NA
CDR3aa: CASSPGLLDTGELFF
CDR3nt: TGCGCCAGCAGTCCGGGACTTCTGGACACCGGGGAGCTGTTTTTT

len: 14
j_gene: TRBJ2-7
v_gene: TRBV27
d_gene: NA
abundance: many
CDR3aa: CASSLMQGSYEQYF
CDR3nt: TGTGCCAGCAGTTTAATGCAGGGATCCTACGAGCAGTACTTC

len: 17
j_gene: TRBJ2-7
v_gene: TRBV27
d_gene: TRBD2
abundance: many
CDR3aa: CASSSPGTSGSVYEQYF
CDR3nt: TGTGCCAGCAGTTCTCCAGGGACTAGCGGGAGTGTTTACGAGCAGTACTTC

len: 17
j_gene: TRBJ2-7
v_gene: TRBV5-6
d_gene: NA
abundance: NA
CDR3aa: CASSLAVKLDPLGKQYF
CDR3nt: TGTGCCAGCAGCTTGGCGGTTAAATTGGACCCCCTGGGCAAGCAGTACTTC

len: 12
j_gene: TRBJ2-7
v_gene: TRBV28
d_gene: NA
abundance: NA
CDR3aa: CASRDTLYEQYF
CDR3nt: TGTGCCAGCCGAGACACACTCTACGAGCAGTACTTC

len: 20
j_gene: TRBJ1-5
v_gene: TRBV12-5
d_gene: TRBD1
abundance: NA
CDR3aa: CASGLGPPHGTDYSNQPQHF
CDR3nt: TGTGCTAGTGGTTTGGGACCCCCCCACGGGACAGACTATAGCAATCAGCCCCAGCATTTT

len: 14
j_gene: TRBJ2-5
v_gene: TRBV6-1
d_gene: TRBD1
abundance: few
CDR3aa: CASRSRQGQETQYF
CDR3nt: TGTGCCAGCAGGAGTAGACAGGGCCAAGAGACCCAGTACTTC

len: 13
j_gene: TRBJ1-6
v_gene: TRBV20-1
d_gene: NA
abundance: NA
CDR3aa: CSARLGVNSPLHF
CDR3nt: TGCAGTGCTAGATTGGGGGTTAATTCACCCCTCCACTTT

len: 14
j_gene: TRBJ2-7
v_gene: TRBV29-1
d_gene: TRBD2
abundance: few
CDR3aa: CSVATSGSQYEQYF
CDR3nt: TGCAGCGTTGCCACTAGCGGGAGTCAATACGAGCAGTACTTC

len: 15
j_gene: TRBJ1-1
v_gene: TRBV12-3/TRBV12-4
d_gene: TRBD1
abundance: few
CDR3aa: CASSSPPTGETEAFF
CDR3nt: TGTGCCAGCAGTTCTCCCCCAACAGGGGAGACTGAAGCTTTCTTT

len: 12
j_gene: TRBJ1-5
v_gene: TRBV19
d_gene: NA
abundance: NA
CDR3aa: CASRSENQPQHF
CDR3nt: TGTGCCAGTAGGTCGGAAAATCAGCCCCAGCATTTT

len: 14
j_gene: TRBJ1-5
v_gene: TRBV12-3/TRBV12-4
d_gene: NA
abundance: many
CDR3aa: CASSPGGTNQPQHF
CDR3nt: TGTGCCAGCAGTCCCGGGGGGACTAATCAGCCCCAGCATTTT

len: 16
j_gene: TRBJ2-6
v_gene: TRBV12-3/TRBV12-4
d_gene: NA
abundance: NA
CDR3aa: CASTLRLTSGANVLTF
CDR3nt: TGTGCCAGCACCCTGAGACTGACCTCTGGGGCCAACGTCCTGACTTTC

len: 15
j_gene: TRBJ2-4
v_gene: TRBV7-3
d_gene: TRBD1
abundance: many
CDR3aa: CASSQYNRGWNIQYF
CDR3nt: TGTGCCAGCAGCCAGTATAACAGGGGGTGGAACATTCAGTACTTC

len: 16
j_gene: TRBJ2-7
v_gene: TRBV7-9
d_gene: NA
abundance: many
CDR3aa: CASSFPERDVAYEQYF
CDR3nt: TGTGCCAGCAGCTTTCCCGAACGGGACGTAGCCTACGAGCAGTACTTC

len: 16
j_gene: TRBJ2-1
v_gene: TRBV14
d_gene: NA
abundance: NA
CDR3aa: CASSPPSGPTSDEQFF
CDR3nt: TGTGCCAGCAGCCCCCCCAGCGGCCCCACAAGCGATGAGCAGTTCTTC

len: 13
j_gene: TRBJ1-2
v_gene: TRBV29-1
d_gene: NA
abundance: NA
CDR3aa: CSVEGKWGHGYTF
CDR3nt: TGCAGCGTTGAAGGCAAGTGGGGACATGGCTACACCTTC

len: 12
j_gene: TRBJ1-1
v_gene: TRBV20-1
d_gene: NA
abundance: NA
CDR3aa: CSAAAGLIEAFF
CDR3nt: TGCAGTGCTGCGGCCGGATTAATTGAAGCTTTCTTT

len: 16
j_gene: TRBJ2-3
v_gene: TRBV27
d_gene: TRBD2
abundance: NA
CDR3aa: CASSLISGTTTDTQYF
CDR3nt: TGTGCCAGCAGCCTGATCTCCGGGACTACCACAGATACGCAGTATTTT

len: 18
j_gene: TRBJ1-1
v_gene: TRBV24-1
d_gene: NA
abundance: many
CDR3aa: CATSDCPFPVEKNTEAFF
CDR3nt: TGTGCCACCAGTGATTGCCCATTCCCGGTCGAGAAAAACACTGAAGCTTTCTTT

len: 18
j_gene: TRBJ1-2
v_gene: TRBV4-2
d_gene: TRBD1
abundance: NA
CDR3aa: CASSQDSWATGGNYGYTF
CDR3nt: TGTGCCAGCAGCCAAGATTCTTGGGCGACAGGGGGGAACTATGGCTACACCTTC

len: 15
j_gene: TRBJ2-2
v_gene: TRBV5-1
d_gene: TRBD1
abundance: few
CDR3aa: CASGTGGIPTGELFF
CDR3nt: TGCGCCAGCGGGACAGGGGGCATTCCCACCGGGGAGCTGTTTTTT

len: 14
j_gene: TRBJ1-4
v_gene: TRBV6-1
d_gene: TRBD1
abundance: many
CDR3aa: CASRATGQHEKLFF
CDR3nt: TGTGCCAGCAGGGCGACAGGGCAGCATGAAAAACTGTTTTTT

len: 17
j_gene: TRBJ1-1
v_gene: TRBV29-1
d_gene: NA
abundance: many
CDR3aa: CSVVLAGGGRRNTEAFF
CDR3nt: TGCAGCGTTGTCCTGGCGGGAGGGGGGCGCAGGAACACTGAAGCTTTCTTT

len: 14
j_gene: TRBJ1-1
v_gene: TRBV19
d_gene: NA
abundance: few
CDR3aa: CASSRFFVETEAFF
CDR3nt: TGTGCCAGTAGTCGGTTTTTCGTGGAGACTGAAGCTTTCTTT

len: 14
j_gene: TRBJ1-2
v_gene: TRBV5-1
d_gene: NA
abundance: NA
CDR3aa: CASRQTALSYGYTF
CDR3nt: TGCGCCAGCCGCCAGACGGCCCTTTCCTATGGCTACACCTTC

len: 14
j_gene: TRBJ1-3
v_gene: TRBV28
d_gene: NA
abundance: few
CDR3aa: CASEEGGPGNTIYF
CDR3nt: TGTGCCAGCGAAGAAGGAGGGCCTGGAAACACCATATATTTT

len: 17
j_gene: TRBJ2-2
v_gene: TRBV10-3
d_gene: NA
abundance: NA
CDR3aa: CAISEQLAKSGTGELFF
CDR3nt: TGTGCCATCAGTGAACAACTAGCAAAAAGTGGAACCGGGGAGCTGTTTTTT

len: 15
j_gene: TRBJ1-2
v_gene: TRBV2
d_gene: TRBD1
abundance: many
CDR3aa: CASRVQTGKNYGYTF
CDR3nt: TGTGCCAGCAGGGTCCAGACAGGGAAGAACTATGGCTACACCTTC

len: 16
j_gene: TRBJ2-5
v_gene: TRBV3-1
d_gene: TRBD1
abundance: few
CDR3aa: CASSQNPSTGLETQYF
CDR3nt: TGTGCCAGCAGCCAAAATCCCTCGACAGGGTTAGAGACCCAGTACTTC

len: 16
j_gene: TRBJ1-2
v_gene: TRBV29-1
d_gene: TRBD1
abundance: many
CDR3aa: CSVGGTGGSANYGYTF
CDR3nt: TGCAGCGTTGGGGGGACAGGGGGATCAGCTAACTATGGCTACACCTTC